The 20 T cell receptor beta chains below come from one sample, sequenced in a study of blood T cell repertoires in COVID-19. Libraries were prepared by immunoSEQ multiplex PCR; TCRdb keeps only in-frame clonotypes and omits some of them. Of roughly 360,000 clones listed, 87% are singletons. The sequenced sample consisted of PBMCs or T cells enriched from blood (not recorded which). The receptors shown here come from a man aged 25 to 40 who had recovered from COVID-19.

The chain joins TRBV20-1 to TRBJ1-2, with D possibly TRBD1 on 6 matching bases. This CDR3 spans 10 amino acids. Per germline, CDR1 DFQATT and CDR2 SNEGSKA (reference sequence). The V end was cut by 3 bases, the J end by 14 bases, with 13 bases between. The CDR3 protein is CSASRTAGTF. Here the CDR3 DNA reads TGCAGTGCTAGTCGGACAGCCGGTACCTTC.

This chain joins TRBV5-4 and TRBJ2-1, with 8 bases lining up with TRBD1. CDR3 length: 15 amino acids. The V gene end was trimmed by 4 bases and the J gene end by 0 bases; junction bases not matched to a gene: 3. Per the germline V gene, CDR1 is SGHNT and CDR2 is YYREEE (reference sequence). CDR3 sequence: CASSLTGGSYNEQFF. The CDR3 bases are TGTGCCAGCAGCCTCACAGGGGGCTCCTACAATGAGCAGTTCTTC. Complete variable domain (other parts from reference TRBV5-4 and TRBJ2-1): ETGVTQSPTHLIKTRGQQVTLRCSSQSGHNTVSWYQQALGQGPQFIFQYYREEENGRGNFPPRFSGLQFPNYSSELNVNALELDDSALYLCASSLTGGSYNEQFFGPGTRLTVL.

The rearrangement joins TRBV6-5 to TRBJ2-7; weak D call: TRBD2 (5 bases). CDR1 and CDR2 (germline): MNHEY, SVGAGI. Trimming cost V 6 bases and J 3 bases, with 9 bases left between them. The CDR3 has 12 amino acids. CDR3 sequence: CASRNRDYEQYF. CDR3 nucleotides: TGTGCCAGCAGAAACCGGGACTACGAGCAGTACTTC.

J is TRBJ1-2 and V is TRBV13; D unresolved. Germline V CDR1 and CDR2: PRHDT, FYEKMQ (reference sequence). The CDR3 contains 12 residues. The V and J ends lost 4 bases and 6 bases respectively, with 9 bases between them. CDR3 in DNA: TGTGCCAGCAGCTGGGGAGCAGATGGCTACACCTTC. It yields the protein CASSWGADGYTF.

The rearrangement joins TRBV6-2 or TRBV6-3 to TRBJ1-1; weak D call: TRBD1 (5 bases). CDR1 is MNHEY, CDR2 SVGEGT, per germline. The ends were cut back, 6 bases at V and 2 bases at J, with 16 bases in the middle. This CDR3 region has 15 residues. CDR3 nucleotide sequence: TGTGCCAGCAGCTCCTTATTTGACAGTAACACTGAAGCTTTCTTT. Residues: CASSSLFDSNTEAFF.

CDR3 amino acids: CASSHLTGDGYTF. The CDR3 DNA reads TGTGCCAGCAGCCACCTGACAGGGGATGGCTACACCTTC. This chain uses TRBV11-2 with TRBJ1-2; 8 nucleotides agree with TRBD1. V lost 5 bases and J lost 6; bases outside the gene matches: 5. Germline CDR1 reads SGHAT; CDR2 reads FQNNGV. The CDR3 has 13 residues.

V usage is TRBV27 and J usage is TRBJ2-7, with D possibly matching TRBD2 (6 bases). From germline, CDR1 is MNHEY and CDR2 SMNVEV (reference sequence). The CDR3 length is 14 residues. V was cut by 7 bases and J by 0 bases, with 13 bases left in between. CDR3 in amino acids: CASKVGGYSYEQYF. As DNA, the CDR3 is TGTGCCAGCAAGGTGGGGGGTTACTCCTACGAGCAGTACTTC.

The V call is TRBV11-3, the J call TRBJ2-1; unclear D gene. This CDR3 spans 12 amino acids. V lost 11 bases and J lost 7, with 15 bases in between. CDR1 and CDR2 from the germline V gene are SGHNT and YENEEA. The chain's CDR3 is CASRLYHNEQFF. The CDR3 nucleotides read TGTGCCTCCCGGTTGTACCATAATGAGCAGTTCTTC.

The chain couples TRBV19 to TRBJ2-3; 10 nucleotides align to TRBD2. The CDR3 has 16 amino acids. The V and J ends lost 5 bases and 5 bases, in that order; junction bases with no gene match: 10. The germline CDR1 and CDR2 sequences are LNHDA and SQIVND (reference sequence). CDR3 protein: CASSPPWTSGIDTQYF. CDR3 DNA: TGTGCCAGTAGTCCCCCCTGGACTAGCGGTATAGATACGCAGTATTTT.

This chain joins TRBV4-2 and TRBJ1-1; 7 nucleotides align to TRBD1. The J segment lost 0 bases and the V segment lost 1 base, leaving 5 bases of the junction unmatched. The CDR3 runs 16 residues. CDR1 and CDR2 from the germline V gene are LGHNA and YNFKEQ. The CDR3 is CASSQGTGTVNTEAFF. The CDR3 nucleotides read TGTGCCAGCAGCCAAGGGACTGGGACAGTGAACACTGAAGCTTTCTTT.

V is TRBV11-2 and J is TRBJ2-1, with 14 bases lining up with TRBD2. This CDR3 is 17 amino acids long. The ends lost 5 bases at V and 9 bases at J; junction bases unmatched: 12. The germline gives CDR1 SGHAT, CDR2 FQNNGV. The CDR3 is CASSGSGLAGGLGEQFF. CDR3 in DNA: TGTGCCAGCAGCGGATCAGGACTAGCGGGGGGTTTAGGTGAGCAGTTCTTC.

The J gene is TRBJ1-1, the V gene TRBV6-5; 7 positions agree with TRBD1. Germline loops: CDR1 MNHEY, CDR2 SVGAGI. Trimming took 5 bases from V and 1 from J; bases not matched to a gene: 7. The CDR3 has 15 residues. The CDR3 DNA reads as TGTGCCAGCAGTCTCTTTCGGACAGGGAACACTGAAGCTTTCTTT. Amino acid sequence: CASSLFRTGNTEAFF.

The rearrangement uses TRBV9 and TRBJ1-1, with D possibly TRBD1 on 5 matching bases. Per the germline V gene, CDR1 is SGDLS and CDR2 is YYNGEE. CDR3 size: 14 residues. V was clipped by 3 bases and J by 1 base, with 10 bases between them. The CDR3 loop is CASSDGTWNTEAFF. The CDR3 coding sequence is TGTGCCAGCAGCGACGGGACTTGGAACACTGAAGCTTTCTTT.

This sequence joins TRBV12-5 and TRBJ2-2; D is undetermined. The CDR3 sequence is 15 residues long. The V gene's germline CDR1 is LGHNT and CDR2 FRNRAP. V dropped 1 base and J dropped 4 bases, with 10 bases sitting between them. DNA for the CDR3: TGTGCTAGTGGTTTGGCCCAGGAATTCACCGGGGAGCTGTTTTTT. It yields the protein CASGLAQEFTGELFF. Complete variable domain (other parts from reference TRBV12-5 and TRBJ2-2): DARVTQTPRHKVTEMGQEVTMRCQPILGHNTVFWYRQTMMQGLELLAYFRNRAPLDDSGMPKDRFSAEMPDATLATLKIQPSEPRDSAVYFCASGLAQEFTGELFFGEGSRLTVL.

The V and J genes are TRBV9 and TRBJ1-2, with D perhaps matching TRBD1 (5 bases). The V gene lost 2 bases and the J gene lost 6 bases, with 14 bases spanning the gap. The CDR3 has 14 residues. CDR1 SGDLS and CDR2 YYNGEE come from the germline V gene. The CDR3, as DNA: TGTGCCAGCAGCGTCCCCCCCAGGGAGGATGGCTACACCTTC. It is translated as CASSVPPREDGYTF. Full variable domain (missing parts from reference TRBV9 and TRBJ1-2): DSGVTQTPKHLITATGQRVTLRCSPRSGDLSVYWYQQSLDQGLQFLIQYYNGEERAKGNILERFSAQQFPDLHSELNLSSLELGDSALYFCASSVPPREDGYTFGSGTRLTVV.

DNA of the CDR3: TGTGCCAGCAGTTTCGAGGGGAGGCAGCCCCAGCATTTT. Translating it yields CASSFEGRQPQHF. The chain joins TRBV12-3 or TRBV12-4 to TRBJ1-5, with D possibly TRBD1 on 5 matching bases. This CDR3 comprises 13 residues. V was cut by 3 bases and J by 7 bases, with 10 bases left in between.

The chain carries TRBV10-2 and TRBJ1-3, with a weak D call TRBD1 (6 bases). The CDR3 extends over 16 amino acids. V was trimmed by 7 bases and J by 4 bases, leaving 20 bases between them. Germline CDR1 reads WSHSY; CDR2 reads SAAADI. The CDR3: CASTSAGGAWGNTIYF. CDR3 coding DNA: TGCGCCAGCACCTCAGCGGGGGGCGCGTGGGGAAACACCATATATTTT.

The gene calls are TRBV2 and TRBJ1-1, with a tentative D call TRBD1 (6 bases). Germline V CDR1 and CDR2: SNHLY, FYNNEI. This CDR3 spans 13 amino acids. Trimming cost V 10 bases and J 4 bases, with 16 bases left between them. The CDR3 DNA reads TGTGCCACCCGGTCGGACAGAGGCACTGAAGCTTTCTTT. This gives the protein CATRSDRGTEAFF.

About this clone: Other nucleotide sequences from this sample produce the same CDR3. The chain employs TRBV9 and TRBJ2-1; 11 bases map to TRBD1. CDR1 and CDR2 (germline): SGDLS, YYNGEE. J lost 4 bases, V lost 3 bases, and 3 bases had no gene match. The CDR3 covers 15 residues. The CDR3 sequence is CASSAGTGGYNEQFF. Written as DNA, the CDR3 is TGTGCCAGCAGCGCCGGGACAGGGGGGTACAATGAGCAGTTCTTC.

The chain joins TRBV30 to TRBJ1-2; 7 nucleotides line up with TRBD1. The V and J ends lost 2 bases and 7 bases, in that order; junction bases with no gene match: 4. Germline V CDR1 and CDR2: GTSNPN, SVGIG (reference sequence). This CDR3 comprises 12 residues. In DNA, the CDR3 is TGTGCCTGGAGTATTAACAGGGGTGGCTACACCTTC. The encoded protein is CAWSINRGGYTF.